This paragraph covers one T cell receptor beta chain sequence. Which antigen it targets is not known. Qualities for individual bases were not recorded, and no much larger clone is one base off. CDR1 and CDR2, looked up from the germline V gene, are SQVTM and ANQGSEA. V drops 5 bases and J drops 7 bases, leaving 12 bases in between. From the cysteine up to the phenylalanine, the CDR3 has a length of 11 residues. Only the CDR3 DNA stays, 33 bases, in frame from base 1. The immunoSEQ Assay was used to sequence TCRbeta CDR3 regions. After extraction, genomic DNA underwent amplification by bias-controlled multiplex PCR, followed by high-throughput sequencing. In the original analysis: To quantify the absolute abundance of every unique TCRbeta CDR3 region, sequences were collapsed and filtered. T cell fraction was estimated by normalization of TCRbeta template counts to usable DNA, with usable DNA being measured through amplification of reference genes present in all nucleated cells. Repertoire TCRs were annotated as SARS-CoV-2-specific by exact matching of V gene, CDR3 amino acid sequence and J gene to a known reactive TCR set. The reference SARS-CoV-2 TCR set came from MIRA and was filtered for enrichment in COVID-19-positive ImmuneCODE repertoires, removing public or cross-reactive TCRs. Using the MIRA antigens, annotated TCRs were further analysed by specific ORF or by position within an ORF. Breadth was defined as the number of annotated unique rearrangements divided by the total number of unique productive rearrangements, and depth was defined as the summed frequency of the annotated unique rearrangements. Group comparisons of TCR breadth used two-sided Wilcoxon rank-sum tests. TCRdb stores this immuneACCESS table with in-frame sequences only. Part of the clones is absent; in the studies checked, under half of the shortfall reflects unresolved V genes, and no reason is known for the rest. V and J calls and clone size are as listed in that table; D and trimming were resolved from the DNA. Across this sample there are approximately 300,000 clones, with around four fifths seen only once. Jointly, the top ten make up 2% to 2.5% of the sample.

The data are from a study of Ad26.COV2.S vaccination and SARS-CoV-2 variants (dated by TCRdb to about 2021). About the full investigation: Donors in the vaccine arm were drawn from COV1001, a multicentre, randomized, double-blind, placebo-controlled phase I-IIa trial testing Ad26.COV2.S in healthy adults. TCRbeta repertoire sequencing served as the tool for gauging how specific and how broad the SARS-CoV-2-reactive T cell receptors were following Ad26.COV2.S vaccination. Trial participants were randomized into five groups of five: low-dose or high-dose Ad26.COV2.S given once or twice, or placebo on both occasions. The TCR-sequenced set comprised around 30 samples: some 19 Ad26.COV2.S vaccine recipients, 5 placebo recipients and 8 SARS-CoV-2 convalescent individuals. Investigators did not know the trial group allocation while performing experiments and assessing outcomes. Ad26.COV2.S was administered intramuscularly at a dose of 5x10^10 or 1x10^11 viral particles, either as one shot or as two shots given 56 days apart. Paper-wide results and their limitations: Compared with placebo recipients, Ad26.COV2.S recipients showed higher spike-specific TCR breadth (P = 0.0014). Substantial breadth of spike-specific CD8+ and CD4+ T cell responses was reported after vaccination. Comparing responses between vaccine doses or regimens was not something the study was powered to do. The authors noted that total T cell responses may have been underestimated by the TCR breadth and depth analyses. Non-spike TCR breadth was comparable between vaccine and placebo recipients, consistent with the vaccine containing only spike.

Interpreted using the paper, the treatment or condition label stands for: about 20 received Ad26.COV2.S at low or high dose, single or two shots; roughly 5 received placebo; per-sample allocation not given. For vaccine and placebo recipients, the sequenced repertoires came from samples collected on day 63 after the first injection. Between 29 July and 7 August 2020, Cohort 1b enrolled approximately 26 adults aged 18-55 years at one site in Boston, USA. As a vaccine, Ad26.COV2.S was a replication-incompetent adenovirus type 26 vector that expressed a prefusion-stabilized SARS-CoV-2 spike protein derived from the original Wuhan strain.

The sample was peripheral blood, taken in a trial of Ad26.COV2.S vaccine versus placebo. The rearranged segments are TRBV29-1 and TRBJ2-7, with the D gene not clear enough to name. The receptor was derived from a person aged 18-60 years who received the Ad26.COV2.S COVID-19 vaccine or a placebo. The nucleotide sequence is given as TGCAGCGTTAGCGACGTCTTGGAGCAGTACTTC. The encoded protein is CSVSDVLEQYF.